These 32 T cell receptor beta chains were all obtained from the same sample, sequenced in a study of sequential checkpoint blockade in melanoma. Libraries were prepared by immunoSEQ multiplex PCR; TCRdb keeps only in-frame clonotypes and omits some of them. This sample has about 40,000 clones, with 84% found just once. Described treatment: randomized to nivolumab then ipilimumab (arm A) or the reverse (arm B). The sample was CD8+ T cells sorted from blood (inferred from file names), taken from a patient given nivolumab and ipilimumab in sequence. Receptors originate from a human donor with melanoma.

This sequence joins TRBV7-2 and TRBJ2-1, with D tentatively TRBD2 (6 bases). The V and J ends lost 5 bases and 3 bases respectively, with 14 bases between them. The CDR3 runs to 15 residues. CDR1 is SGHTA and CDR2 is FQGNSA in the germline V gene. The DNA for the CDR3 is TGTGCCAGCAGCATCACCGGGACTTACTACAATGAGCAGTTCTTC. Amino acids: CASSITGTYYNEQFF.

The chain combines TRBV10-2 with TRBJ2-3, with TRBD1 identical over 8 bases. After removal of 3 bases from V and 6 bases from J, the junction contained 2 bases not matched to a gene. The germline CDR1 and CDR2 sequences are WSHSY and SAAADI. The CDR3 runs 13 residues. CDR3 protein: CASSDRGPDTQYF. In DNA form, the CDR3 reads TGCGCCAGCAGTGACAGGGGGCCCGATACGCAGTATTTT.

In the case of this clone: Sequence at one end of the junction differs from germline and may be a read error. The V gene is TRBV27, the J gene TRBJ1-1, with TRBD1 matching over 7 bases. From germline, CDR1 is MNHEY and CDR2 SMNVEV (reference sequence). The CDR3 totals 14 residues. For the CDR3, the DNA is TGTGCCAGCAGTATATCCAGGGGGGCCACTGAAGCTTTCTTT. It encodes CASSISRGATEAFF.

A single count supports this clone. The CDR3 region has the DNA TGTGCCAGCAGCCAAGGGGGGGGCTATTCACCCCTCCACTTT. Translation: CASSQGGGYSPLHF. The chain links TRBV7-9 to TRBJ1-6; D is perhaps TRBD1 (6 bases). The CDR3 runs to 14 residues. V shed 5 bases and J shed 8 bases, with 13 bases lying between them. Germline CDR1 reads SEHNR; CDR2 reads FQNEAQ (reference sequence).

The rearrangement uses TRBV13 and TRBJ2-7; D call uncertain. The CDR3 is 15 residues long. V dropped 4 bases and J dropped 2 bases, with 15 bases sitting between them. Germline V gene sequence: CDR1 PRHDT, CDR2 FYEKMQ (reference sequence). Here the CDR3 DNA reads TGTGCCAGCAGCTCCTCCCGAGCGCCGACCTACGAGCAGTACTTC. Translated: CASSSSRAPTYEQYF.

Concerning this clone: The germline gene is not matched at one end of the junction; a read error may be the cause. The V call is TRBV19, the J call TRBJ1-1; TRBD1 might be the D (6 bases). The CDR3 consists of 14 residues. CDR1 is LNHDA, CDR2 SQIVND, per germline (reference sequence). CDR3 nucleotides: TGTGCCAGCAGTATAGCAGGGGAGATAGCTGAAGCTTTCTTT. It is translated as CASSIAGEIAEAFF.

Regarding this clone: This same CDR3 is encoded by further DNA sequences in the sample. This chain uses TRBV19 with TRBJ2-1; 9 bases map to TRBD2. V was clipped by 4 bases and J by 4 bases; unmatched bases: 2. This CDR3 has 14 residues. Germline V CDR1 and CDR2: LNHDA, SQIVND (reference sequence). The CDR3: CASSSGGDYNEQFF. In nucleotides, the CDR3 is TGTGCCAGTAGTAGCGGGGGGGATTACAATGAGCAGTTCTTC.

DNA of the CDR3: TGTGCTATCGAGGGAGGAGGGGAGACCGGGGAGCTGTTTTTT. Its protein is CAIEGGGETGELFF. The V and J genes are TRBV19 and TRBJ2-2; D may be TRBD2 (6 bases). This CDR3 is built from 14 residues. The germline V gene has CDR1 LNHDA and CDR2 SQIVND (reference sequence).

The genes are TRBV27 and TRBJ1-2, with TRBD1 identical over 7 bases. Germline CDR1 MNHEY, CDR2 SMNVEV (reference sequence). This CDR3 is 13 amino acids long. V shed 7 bases, J shed 3 bases, and the junction held 5 bases outside the gene matches. The CDR3 bases are TGTGCCAGCAAAGGGGGCGCTGACTATGGCTACACCTTC. Encoded protein: CASKGGADYGYTF.

V is TRBV18 and J is TRBJ2-3; 10 positions agree with TRBD2. V lost 0 bases, J lost 2 bases, and 2 bases stayed unmatched. This CDR3 is 16 amino acids long. The germline V gene has CDR1 KGHSH and CDR2 LQKENI. The CDR3 sequence is CASSPPSGRDTDTQYF. The CDR3 bases are TGTGCCAGCTCACCACCGAGCGGGAGGGACACAGATACGCAGTATTTT.

This clone was recorded a few times. V usage is TRBV6-4 and J usage is TRBJ1-1; D remains unclear. The length of the CDR3 is 13 residues. With 0 bases removed from V and 1 base from J, the gap between germline ends came to 3 bases. The germline CDR1 and CDR2 sequences are MRHNA and SNTAGT. CDR3 sequence (DNA): TGTGCCAGCAGTGACTCACAGAACACTGAAGCTTTCTTT. Translation: CASSDSQNTEAFF.

The chain couples TRBV28 to TRBJ2-7; the D gene is possibly TRBD1 (6 bases). The CDR3 contains 14 residues. Germline-derived CDR1 and CDR2 are MDHEN and SYDVKM. V was trimmed by 2 bases and J by 4 bases, leaving 12 bases between them. CDR3 residues: CASSLLGRGYEQYF. The CDR3 DNA reads TGTGCCAGCAGTTTACTAGGCAGGGGTTACGAGCAGTACTTC.

The rearrangement joins TRBV19 to TRBJ2-5; 8 bases line up with TRBD1. The closer fit of TRBJ2-7 to the DNA end suggests the J call may be wrong. Germline V CDR1 and CDR2: LNHDA, SQIVND (reference sequence). This CDR3 spans 16 amino acids. CDR3 protein: CASSIRPRQGNHEQYF. In nucleotides, the CDR3 is TGTGCCAGTAGTATAAGACCGCGACAGGGGAATCACGAGCAGTACTTC.

The V and J genes are TRBV9 and TRBJ2-1; 9 nucleotides match TRBD2. This CDR3 is 17 amino acids long. With 0 bases clipped from V and 1 base from J, the junction kept 5 bases outside the gene matches. The germline V gene has CDR1 SGDLS and CDR2 YYNGEE. DNA for the CDR3: TGTGCCAGCAGCGTAGCTTTTAGCGGGAGTTCCTACAATGAGCAGTTCTTC. As protein: CASSVAFSGSSYNEQFF.

The genes are TRBV7-9 and TRBJ2-7; D may be TRBD2 (5 bases). The CDR3 contains 19 residues. The germline gives CDR1 SEHNR, CDR2 FQNEAQ (reference sequence). V lost 3 bases, J lost 3 bases, and 27 bases lay in between. As DNA, the CDR3 is TGTGCCAGCAGCTTCGTGGGCGCTAGCTCACCTCCGACGATCTACGAGCAGTACTTC. Amino acid sequence: CASSFVGASSPPTIYEQYF.

This chain connects TRBV5-1 to TRBJ1-5, with D perhaps TRBD1 (5 bases). Trimming pared 4 bases from V and 4 bases from J, leaving 18 bases between. Germline V lookup: CDR1 SGHRS, CDR2 YFSETQ. There are 16 residues in the CDR3. The CDR3 bases are TGCGCCAGCAGCGTGGGTACGGCAGGGTCAAATCAGCCCCAGCATTTT. Encoded protein: CASSVGTAGSNQPQHF. The entire variable domain, with the rest obtained from reference TRBV5-1 and TRBJ1-5, is as follows: KAGVTQTPRYLIKTRGQQVTLSCSPISGHRSVSWYQQTPGQGLQFLFEYFSETQRNKGNFPGRFSGRQFSNSRSEMNVSTLELGDSALYLCASSVGTAGSNQPQHFGDGTRLSIL.

The chain couples TRBV5-1 to TRBJ1-2; D is perhaps TRBD1 (6 bases). The CDR3 spans 13 residues. V lost 0 bases to trimming and J lost 6 bases, with 9 bases between them. CDR1 is SGHRS, CDR2 YFSETQ, per germline. CDR3 nucleotide sequence: TGCGCCAGCAGCTTGGGGGGGCGCGATGGCTACACCTTC. This encodes CASSLGGRDGYTF.

This clone was seen a single time. The DNA of the CDR3 is TGCAGCGTTGATCTCTGGAGCCCGAGAGAGGATACGCAGTATTTT. Translated, it gives CSVDLWSPREDTQYF. This chain joins TRBV29-1 and TRBJ2-3; D is unclear. Trimming removed 3 bases from V and 6 bases from J, with 19 bases in between. The germline V gene encodes CDR1 SQVTM and CDR2 ANQGSEA. The CDR3 extends over 15 amino acids.

The chain links TRBV19 to TRBJ2-7; tentatively, D is TRBD2 (7 bases). This CDR3 region has 18 residues. Per the germline V gene, CDR1 is LNHDA and CDR2 is SQIVND (reference sequence). With 3 bases removed from V and 2 bases from J, the gap between germline ends came to 23 bases. DNA of the CDR3: TGTGCCAGTAGTATCCTCTTTTTGGGGGGGCGCGAGGCCTACGAGCAGTACTTC. It translates to CASSILFLGGREAYEQYF.

The rearrangement joins TRBV5-1 to TRBJ1-1; no clear D. The V gene lost 4 bases and the J gene lost 0 bases, with 13 bases spanning the gap. Germline CDR1 SGHRS, CDR2 YFSETQ. This CDR3 region has 15 residues. The CDR3 DNA reads TGCGCCAGCAGCGCATGGTGGCAGATGAACACTGAAGCTTTCTTT. Translation: CASSAWWQMNTEAFF.

The chain links TRBV6-5 to TRBJ2-1, with 7 nucleotides matching TRBD2. Trimming took 4 bases from V and 4 from J; bases not matched to a gene: 7. The CDR3 extends over 15 amino acids. Germline lookup yields CDR1 MNHEY and CDR2 SVGAGI. The CDR3 is CASSSSRGGYNEQFF. The CDR3 bases are TGTGCCAGCAGTTCCTCCCGCGGGGGATACAATGAGCAGTTCTTC.

The V and J genes are TRBV6-6 and TRBJ1-2; no reliable D call. Germline-derived CDR1 and CDR2 are MNHNY and SVGAGI (reference sequence). V shed 2 bases and J shed 2 bases, with 9 bases lying between them. The CDR3 contains 14 residues. CDR3 region: CASSYADQNYGYTF. The CDR3 DNA follows: TGTGCCAGCAGTTACGCGGATCAGAACTATGGCTACACCTTC.

Within the sample, this clone is medium-sized (0.01 to 0.1%). The chain carries TRBV14 and TRBJ2-7; 8 nucleotides match TRBD1. This CDR3 has 16 amino acids. Germline CDR1 SGHDN, CDR2 FVKESK. The V segment lost 4 bases and the J segment 6 bases; nucleotides outside the gene matches: 14. The CDR3 protein is CASSPSAGTGGLEQYF. The CDR3 DNA is TGTGCCAGCAGCCCCTCAGCCGGGACAGGAGGTCTCGAGCAGTACTTC. Full variable domain (remainder filled in from reference TRBV14 and TRBJ2-7): EAGVTQFPSHSVIEKGQTVTLRCDPISGHDNLYWYRRVMGKEIKFLLHFVKESKQDESGMPNNRFLAERTGGTYSTLKVQPAELEDSGVYFCASSPSAGTGGLEQYFGPGTRLTVT.

V usage is TRBV19 and J usage is TRBJ1-1; 10 bases are shared with TRBD1. V lost 7 bases, J lost 3 bases, and 5 bases stayed unmatched. Germline CDR1 and CDR2: LNHDA and SQIVND (reference sequence). This CDR3 spans 14 amino acids. The CDR3 nucleotides read TGTGCCAGTATCCCGGGACAGGGGTACACTGAAGCTTTCTTT. It translates to CASIPGQGYTEAFF.

The chain carries TRBV27 and TRBJ2-7; perhaps TRBD1 as D (6 bases). CDR1 is MNHEY, CDR2 SMNVEV, per germline (reference sequence). The CDR3 totals 13 residues. V was pared by 6 bases and J by 6 bases, with 15 bases between. Written as DNA, the CDR3 is TGTGCCAGCAGAAACACAGGGATTGGCGAGCAGTACTTC. It specifies CASRNTGIGEQYF.

This chain joins TRBV9 and TRBJ1-3; a weak D match, TRBD1 (6 bases). Trimming stripped 0 bases from V and 8 bases from J, with 18 bases between. The CDR3 is 16 residues long. Per germline, CDR1 SGDLS and CDR2 YYNGEE. The CDR3 sequence is CASSVEPGVLKDTIYF. The CDR3 DNA is TGTGCCAGCAGCGTAGAGCCAGGGGTTCTTAAAGACACCATATATTTT.

The chain employs TRBV27 and TRBJ2-7; D might be TRBD1 (6 bases). The germline V and J ends were trimmed by 3 bases and 2 bases, with 11 bases remaining between them. The germline gives CDR1 MNHEY, CDR2 SMNVEV (reference sequence). The CDR3 totals 14 residues. CDR3 residues: CASSFQGHTYEQYF. CDR3 DNA sequence: TGTGCCAGCAGTTTCCAGGGGCATACCTACGAGCAGTACTTC.

The V gene is TRBV4-1, the J gene TRBJ2-3, with D possibly TRBD2 on 6 matching bases. The CDR3 consists of 15 residues. Germline V CDR1 and CDR2: MGHRA, YSYEKL. Trimming took off 4 bases at V and 2 bases at J, with 13 bases between the two ends. The CDR3 bases are TGCGCCAGCAGCCTACCGGCGGGGTCCACAGATACGCAGTATTTT. It codes for CASSLPAGSTDTQYF.

A note on this clone: The same CDR3 can be traced to other DNA sequences in this sample. The chain uses TRBV7-8 and TRBJ2-7, with unresolved D. Germline V gene sequence: CDR1 SGHVS, CDR2 FQNEAQ. Trimming stripped 1 base from V and 3 bases from J, with 7 bases between. There are 13 residues in the CDR3. This CDR3 is CASSLGVSYEQYF. CDR3 sequence (DNA): TGTGCCAGCAGCTTAGGTGTCAGCTACGAGCAGTACTTC.

The chain recombines TRBV27 with TRBJ1-6; 7 bases map to TRBD1. From germline, CDR1 is MNHEY and CDR2 SMNVEV (reference sequence). Losses at the gene ends were 7 bases for V and 7 bases for J; bases not matched to a gene: 7. The CDR3 length is 14 residues. DNA for the CDR3: TGTGCCAGCACCCCGGGACAGCTCAATTCACCCCTCCACTTT. Its protein is CASTPGQLNSPLHF.

The gene calls are TRBV27 and TRBJ2-1, with TRBD2 matching over 8 bases. The CDR3 totals 13 residues. V was pared by 3 bases and J by 8 bases, with 3 bases of the junction left unmatched. From germline, CDR1 is MNHEY and CDR2 SMNVEV (reference sequence). The CDR3 sequence is CASSFSGGHEQFF. In nucleotides, the CDR3 is TGTGCCAGCAGTTTCAGCGGGGGACATGAGCAGTTCTTC.

The chain is built from TRBV27 and TRBJ2-7; 7 bases fit TRBD1. The V and J ends lost 2 bases and 1 base, in that order; junction bases with no gene match: 5. Germline values: CDR1 MNHEY, CDR2 SMNVEV (reference sequence). This CDR3 contains 15 residues. CDR3 amino acids: CASSLRQGLSYEQYF. The CDR3 DNA reads TGTGCCAGCAGTTTAAGACAGGGTCTTTCCTACGAGCAGTACTTC.